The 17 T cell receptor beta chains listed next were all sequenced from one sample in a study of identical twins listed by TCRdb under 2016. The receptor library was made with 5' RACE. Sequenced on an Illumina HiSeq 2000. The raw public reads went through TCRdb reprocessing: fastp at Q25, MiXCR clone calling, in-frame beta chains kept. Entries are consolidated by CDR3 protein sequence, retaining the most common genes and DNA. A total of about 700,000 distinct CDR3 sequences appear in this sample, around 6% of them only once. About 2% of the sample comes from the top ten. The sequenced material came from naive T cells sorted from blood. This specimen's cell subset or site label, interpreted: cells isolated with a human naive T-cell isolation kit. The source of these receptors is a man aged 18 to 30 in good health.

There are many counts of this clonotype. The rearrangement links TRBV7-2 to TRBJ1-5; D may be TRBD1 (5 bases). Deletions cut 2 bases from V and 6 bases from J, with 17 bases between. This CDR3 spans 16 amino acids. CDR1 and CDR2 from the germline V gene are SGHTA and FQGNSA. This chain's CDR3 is CASSLNSGGWSQPQHF. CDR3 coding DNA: TGTGCCAGCAGCTTAAATAGCGGGGGGTGGTCTCAGCCCCAGCATTTT.

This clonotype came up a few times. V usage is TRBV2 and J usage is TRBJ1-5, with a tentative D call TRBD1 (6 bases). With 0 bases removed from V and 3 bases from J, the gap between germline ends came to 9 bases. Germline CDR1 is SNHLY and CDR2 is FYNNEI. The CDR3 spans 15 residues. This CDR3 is CASSEATGINQPQHF. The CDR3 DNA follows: TGTGCCAGCAGTGAAGCGACAGGAATCAATCAGCCCCAGCATTTT.

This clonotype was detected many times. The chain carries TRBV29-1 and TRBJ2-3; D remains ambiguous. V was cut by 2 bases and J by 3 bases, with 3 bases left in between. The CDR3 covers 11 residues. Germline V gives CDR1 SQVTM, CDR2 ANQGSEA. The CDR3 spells CSVEFTDTQYF. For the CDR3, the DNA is TGCAGCGTTGAATTTACAGATACGCAGTATTTT.

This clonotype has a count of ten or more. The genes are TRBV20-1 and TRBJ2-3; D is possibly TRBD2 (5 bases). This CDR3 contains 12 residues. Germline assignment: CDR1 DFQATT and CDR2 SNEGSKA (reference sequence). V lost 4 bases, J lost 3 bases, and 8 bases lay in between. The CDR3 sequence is CSANEGTDTQYF. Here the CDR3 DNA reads TGCAGTGCTAATGAGGGTACAGATACGCAGTATTTT.

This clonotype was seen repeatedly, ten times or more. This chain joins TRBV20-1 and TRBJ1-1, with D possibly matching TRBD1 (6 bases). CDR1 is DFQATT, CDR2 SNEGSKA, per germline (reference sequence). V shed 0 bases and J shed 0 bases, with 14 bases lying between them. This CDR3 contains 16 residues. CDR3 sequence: CSAREVRDTLNTEAFF. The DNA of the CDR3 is TGCAGTGCTAGAGAGGTGAGGGACACTTTGAACACTGAAGCTTTCTTT.

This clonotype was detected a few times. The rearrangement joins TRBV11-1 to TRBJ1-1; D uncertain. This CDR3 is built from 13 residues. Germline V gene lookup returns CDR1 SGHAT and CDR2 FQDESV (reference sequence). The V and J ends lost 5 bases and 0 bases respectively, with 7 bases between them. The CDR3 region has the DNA TGTGCCAGCAGCGACAAGATGAACACTGAAGCTTTCTTT. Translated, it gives CASSDKMNTEAFF.

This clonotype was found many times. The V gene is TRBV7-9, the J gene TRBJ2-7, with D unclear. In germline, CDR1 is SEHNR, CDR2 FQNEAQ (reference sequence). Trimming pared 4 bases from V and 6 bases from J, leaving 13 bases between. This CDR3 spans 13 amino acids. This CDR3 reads CASSSLRNSEQYF. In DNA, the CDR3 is TGTGCCAGCAGCTCCCTGCGTAATTCCGAGCAGTACTTC. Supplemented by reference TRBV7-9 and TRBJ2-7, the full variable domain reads DTGVSQNPRHKITKRGQNVTFRCDPISEHNRLYWYRQTLGQGPEFLTYFQNEAQLEKSRLLSDRFSAERPKGSFSTLEIQRTEQGDSAMYLCASSSLRNSEQYFGPGTRLTVT.

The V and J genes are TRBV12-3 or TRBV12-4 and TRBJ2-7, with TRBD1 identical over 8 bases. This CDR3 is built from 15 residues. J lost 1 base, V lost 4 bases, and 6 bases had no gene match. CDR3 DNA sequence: TGTGCCAGCAGTTACACCAGGGGGCTGTCCTACGAGCAGTACTTC. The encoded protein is CASSYTRGLSYEQYF.

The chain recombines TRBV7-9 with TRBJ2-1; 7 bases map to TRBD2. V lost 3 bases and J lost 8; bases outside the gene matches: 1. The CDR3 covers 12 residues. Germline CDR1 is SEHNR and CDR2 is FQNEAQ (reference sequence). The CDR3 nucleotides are TGTGCCAGCAGCTTCACTAGCGATGAGCAGTTCTTC. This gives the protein CASSFTSDEQFF.

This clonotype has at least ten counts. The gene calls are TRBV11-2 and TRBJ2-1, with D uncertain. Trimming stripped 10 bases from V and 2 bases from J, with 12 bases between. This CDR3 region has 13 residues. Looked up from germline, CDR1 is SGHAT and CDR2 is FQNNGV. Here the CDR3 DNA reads TGTGCCACAATCATGGACCCCTACAATGAGCAGTTCTTC. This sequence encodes CATIMDPYNEQFF.

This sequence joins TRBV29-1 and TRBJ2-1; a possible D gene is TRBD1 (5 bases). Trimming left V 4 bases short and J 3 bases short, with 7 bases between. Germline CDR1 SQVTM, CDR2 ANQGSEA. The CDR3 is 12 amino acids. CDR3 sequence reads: CSVVGVYNEQFF. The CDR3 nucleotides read TGCAGCGTTGTAGGGGTCTACAATGAGCAGTTCTTC.

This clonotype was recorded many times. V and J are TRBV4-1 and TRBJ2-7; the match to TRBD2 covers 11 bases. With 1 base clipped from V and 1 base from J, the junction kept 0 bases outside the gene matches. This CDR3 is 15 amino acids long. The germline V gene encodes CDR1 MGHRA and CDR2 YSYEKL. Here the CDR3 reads CASSQGLAGSYEQYV. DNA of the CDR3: TGCGCCAGCAGCCAAGGACTAGCGGGATCCTACGAGCAGTACGTC.

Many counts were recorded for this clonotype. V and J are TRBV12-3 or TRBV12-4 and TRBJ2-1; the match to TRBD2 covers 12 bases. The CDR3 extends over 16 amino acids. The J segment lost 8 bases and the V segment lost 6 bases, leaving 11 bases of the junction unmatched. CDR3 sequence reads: CASSPASLAGGHEQFF. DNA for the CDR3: TGTGCCAGCAGCCCAGCCTCACTAGCGGGAGGCCATGAGCAGTTCTTC.

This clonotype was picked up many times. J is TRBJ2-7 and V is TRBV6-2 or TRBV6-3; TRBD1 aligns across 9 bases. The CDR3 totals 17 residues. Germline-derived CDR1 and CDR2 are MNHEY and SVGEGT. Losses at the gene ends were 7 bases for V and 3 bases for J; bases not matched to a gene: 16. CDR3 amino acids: CASNLEAGTGSLYEQYF. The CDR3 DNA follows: TGTGCCAGCAACCTGGAAGCAGGGACAGGGAGCCTCTACGAGCAGTACTTC.

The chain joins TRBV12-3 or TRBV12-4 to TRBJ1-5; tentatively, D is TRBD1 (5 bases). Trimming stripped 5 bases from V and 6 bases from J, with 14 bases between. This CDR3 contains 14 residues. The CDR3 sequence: CASSRPGTGQPQHF. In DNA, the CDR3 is TGTGCCAGCAGTCGACCCGGGACGGGTCAGCCCCAGCATTTT.

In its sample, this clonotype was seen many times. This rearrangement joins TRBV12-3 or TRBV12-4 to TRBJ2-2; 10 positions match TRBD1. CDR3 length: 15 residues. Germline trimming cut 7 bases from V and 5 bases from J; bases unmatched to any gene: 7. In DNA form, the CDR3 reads TGTGCCAGCACCATGACAGGGGGCTCGACCGGGGAGCTGTTTTTT. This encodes CASTMTGGSTGELFF.

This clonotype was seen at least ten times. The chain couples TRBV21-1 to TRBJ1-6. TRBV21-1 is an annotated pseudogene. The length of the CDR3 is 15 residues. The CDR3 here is CASSKGWGSASPLHF. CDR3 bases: TGTGCCAGCAGCAAGGGATGGGGTTCCGCTTCACCCCTCCACTTT.